This T cell receptor (beta chain) was identified in a study of cytomegalovirus exposure and HLA in healthy donors. Background on the study: The approximately 120 validation repertoires matched the approximately 700 first-cohort repertoires in platform, a later analysis reported.

Generated by immunoSEQ multiplex PCR, the TCRdb table keeps only in-frame clones and is missing some. The top ten clones hold around 3% of a sample with 160,000 or so clones, approximately 90% of them seen once. Germline CDR1 and CDR2: WNHNN and SYGVQD (reference sequence). The V and J ends lost 3 bases and 6 bases respectively, with 15 bases between them. The CDR3 is 14 amino acids. The donors formed part of the approximately 130-subject validation cohort, distinct from the roughly 700-subject first cohort. The specimen sequenced was PBMCs. This TCR came from a man aged 18-30 years in good health and CMV-seronegative. The chain combines TRBV10-1 with TRBJ2-7; D is uncertain. CDR3 DNA sequence: TGCGCCAGCAGTGAAAGTAGCCATCCGAGCGAGCAGTACTTC. Encoded protein: CASSESSHPSEQYF.